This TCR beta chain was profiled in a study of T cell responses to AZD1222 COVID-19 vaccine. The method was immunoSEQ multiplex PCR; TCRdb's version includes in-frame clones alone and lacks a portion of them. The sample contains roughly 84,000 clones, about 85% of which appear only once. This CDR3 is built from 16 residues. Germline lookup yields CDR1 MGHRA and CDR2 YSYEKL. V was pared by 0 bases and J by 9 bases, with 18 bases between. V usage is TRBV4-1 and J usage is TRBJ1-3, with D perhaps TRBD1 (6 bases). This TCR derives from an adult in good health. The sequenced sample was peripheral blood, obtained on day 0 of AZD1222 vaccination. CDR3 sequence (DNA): TGCGCCAGCAGCCAAGATGAAGCACAGGGAGGGGGCACCATATATTTT. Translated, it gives CASSQDEAQGGGTIYF.